This is a list of T cell receptor beta chains from one sample in a study of blood T cell repertoires in COVID-19. Some clones are missing from TCRdb's copy, which holds only in-frame ones; the method was immunoSEQ multiplex PCR. This table has 300,000 to 400,000 clones, approximately 86% appearing once. Sequenced input: peripheral blood. These receptors originate from a woman aged 55-70 years with COVID-19, enrolled during active disease. The CDR3 runs from the conserved cysteine through the conserved F or W. D genes are given only for firm matches. Part of the rows lack a size; the others show once, few, many or a class for expanded clones.

abundance | j_gene | v_gene | d_gene | CDR3aa | CDR3nt
- | TRBJ1-5 | TRBV5-1 | - | CASLLRRGTTGQPQHF | TGCGCCAGCCTCTTGCGCCGGGGGACGACGGGTCAGCCCCAGCATTTT
few | TRBJ1-6 | TRBV2 | - | CASRGGRSYNSPLHF | TGTGCCAGCAGGGGAGGACGCTCCTATAATTCACCCCTCCACTTT
once | TRBJ2-1 | TRBV6-5 | - | CASRGGRLYNEQFF | TGTGCCAGCAGGGGGGGGCGTCTCTACAATGAGCAGTTCTTC
once | TRBJ1-4 | TRBV6-5 | - | CASSYSGSRGEKLFF | TGTGCCAGCAGTTACTCTGGATCCAGAGGTGAAAAACTGTTTTTT
once | TRBJ2-7 | TRBV4-3 | TRBD2 | CASSQDRGGNEQYF | TGCGCCAGCAGCCAAGACCGGGGGGGCAACGAGCAGTACTTC
- | TRBJ2-5 | TRBV29-1 | - | CSVDPGRGEAETQYF | TGCAGCGTGGACCCAGGGCGGGGTGAAGCAGAGACCCAGTACTTC
- | TRBJ2-5 | TRBV7-9 | - | CASSLYEQGPRETQYF | TGTGCCAGCAGCTTATATGAACAGGGCCCCCGGGAGACCCAGTACTTC
- | TRBJ2-7 | TRBV27 | - | CASNLAGARAHEQYF | TGTGCCAGCAATCTCGCAGGGGCCCGGGCCCACGAGCAGTACTTC
once | TRBJ2-1 | TRBV12-3/TRBV12-4 | TRBD2 | CASASGRNEQFF | TGTGCCAGCGCTAGCGGCCGAAATGAGCAGTTCTTC
few | TRBJ1-1 | TRBV29-1 | - | CSVGVLGGVGTEAFF | TGCAGCGTTGGCGTTCTGGGGGGAGTCGGCACTGAAGCTTTCTTT
- | TRBJ2-2 | TRBV19 | TRBD1 | CASSMLGGPDTGELFF | TGTGCCAGTAGTATGTTAGGGGGCCCTGACACCGGGGAGCTGTTTTTT
- | TRBJ2-5 | TRBV7-2 | TRBD2 | CASSLGGTSGAQETQYF | TGTGCCAGCAGCTTAGGTGGGACTAGCGGGGCCCAAGAGACCCAGTACTTC
- | TRBJ2-5 | TRBV7-6 | TRBD2 | CASSLGRAGGPKTQYF | TGTGCCAGCAGCTTAGGACGGGCGGGGGGGCCGAAGACCCAGTACTTC
- | TRBJ1-1 | TRBV7-8 | TRBD1 | CASSRQGVGVNTEAFF | TGTGCCAGCAGCCGTCAGGGGGTAGGCGTGAACACTGAAGCTTTCTTT
- | TRBJ2-7 | TRBV20-1 | - | CSGGVFNEQYF | TGCAGTGGCGGGGTCTTTAACGAGCAGTACTTC
- | TRBJ1-1 | TRBV7-3 | - | CASSQTANTEAFF | TGTGCCAGCAGCCAGACAGCGAACACTGAAGCTTTCTTT
once | TRBJ1-2 | TRBV5-6 | TRBD1 | CASSPMTGASLNGYTF | TGTGCCAGCAGCCCCATGACAGGGGCGTCCTTGAATGGCTACACCTTC
- | TRBJ2-1 | TRBV3-1/TRBV3-2 | TRBD2 | CASSRASGGNEQFF | TGTGCCAGCAGCCGAGCTAGCGGGGGTAATGAGCAGTTCTTC
few | TRBJ1-6 | TRBV9 | - | CASSVDSFGSPLHF | TGTGCCAGCAGCGTAGACAGTTTTGGTTCACCCCTCCACTTT
- | TRBJ2-1 | TRBV18 | TRBD1 | CASSPNMHRGKGDEQFF | TGTGCCAGCTCACCAAATATGCACAGGGGGAAGGGTGATGAGCAGTTCTTC
- | TRBJ2-7 | TRBV4-3 | - | CASSQEREGEQYF | TGCGCCAGCAGCCAAGAACGTGAGGGCGAGCAGTACTTC
few | TRBJ2-1 | TRBV19 | TRBD1 | CASSIFTGTGTEQFF | TGTGCCAGTAGTATCTTCACCGGGACAGGGACTGAGCAGTTCTTC
- | TRBJ2-3 | TRBV3-1/TRBV3-2 | TRBD2 | CASSQATSGADTQYF | TGTGCCAGCAGCCAAGCAACTAGCGGGGCAGATACGCAGTATTTT
- | TRBJ2-7 | TRBV7-9 | TRBD2 | CASSARGGETYEQYF | TGTGCCAGCAGCGCCCGGGGGGGAGAGACTTACGAGCAGTACTTC
few | TRBJ2-7 | TRBV5-4 | - | CASRLDRTYYEQYF | TGTGCCAGCAGGCTTGACAGGACGTACTACGAGCAGTACTTC
- | TRBJ1-1 | TRBV7-8 | - | CASTRQEDTEAFF | TGTGCCAGCACTAGACAGGAAGACACTGAAGCTTTCTTT
- | TRBJ2-4 | TRBV21-1 | - | CASSKGRIAKNIQYF | TGTGCCAGCAGCAAAGGGCGGATAGCCAAAAACATTCAGTACTTC
- | TRBJ1-1 | TRBV7-9 | - | CASSLVGTGDTEAFF | TGTGCCAGCAGCTTAGTGGGTACAGGCGACACTGAAGCTTTCTTT
- | TRBJ2-7 | TRBV4-2 | TRBD1 | CASSQDRGSSYEQYF | TGTGCCAGCAGCCAAGACAGGGGGTCCTCCTACGAGCAGTACTTC
few | TRBJ1-1 | TRBV9 | - | CASSVATQGPAFF | TGTGCCAGCAGCGTAGCTACCCAGGGCCCAGCTTTCTTT
- | TRBJ2-2 | TRBV4-1 | TRBD2 | CASRGAGGQDGELFF | TGCGCCAGCAGGGGAGCGGGGGGTCAGGACGGGGAGCTGTTTTTT
- | TRBJ2-3 | TRBV5-5 | TRBD1 | CASSLGRDSSTDTQYF | TGTGCCAGCAGCTTGGGTCGGGACAGCAGCACAGATACGCAGTATTTT